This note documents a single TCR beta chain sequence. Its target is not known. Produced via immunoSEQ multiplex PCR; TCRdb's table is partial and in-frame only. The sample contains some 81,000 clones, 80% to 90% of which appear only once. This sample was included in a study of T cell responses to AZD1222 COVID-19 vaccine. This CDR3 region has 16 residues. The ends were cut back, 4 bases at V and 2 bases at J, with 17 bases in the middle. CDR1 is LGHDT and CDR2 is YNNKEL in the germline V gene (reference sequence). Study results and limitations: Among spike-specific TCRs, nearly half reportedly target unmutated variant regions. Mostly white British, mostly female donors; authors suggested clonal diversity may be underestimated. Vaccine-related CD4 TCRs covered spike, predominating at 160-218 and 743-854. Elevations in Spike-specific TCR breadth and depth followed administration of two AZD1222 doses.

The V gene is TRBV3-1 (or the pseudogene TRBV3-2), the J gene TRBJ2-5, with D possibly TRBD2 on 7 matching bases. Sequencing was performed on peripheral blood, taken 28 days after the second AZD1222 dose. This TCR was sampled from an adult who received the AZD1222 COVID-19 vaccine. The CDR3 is CASSRNRGAWQETQYF. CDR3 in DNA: TGTGCCAGCAGCCGCAACCGGGGGGCGTGGCAAGAGACCCAGTACTTC.